This T cell receptor (beta chain) stems from a study of T-cell memory formation after mild COVID-19. Study-wide background: Clusters of TCRs were largely donor specific.

Concerning this clonotype: Antigen unknown.

5'RACE primed at constant segments yielded TCR alpha and TCR beta cDNA libraries bearing sample barcodes and UMIs. TCRdb called the 5' RACE reads again in MiXCR, with one record for every CDR3 protein. The sample contains over 250,000 distinct CDR3 sequences, approximately 15% of which appear only once. The J segment lost 3 bases and the V segment lost 6 bases, leaving 11 bases of the junction unmatched. Germline V CDR1 and CDR2: MDHEN, SYDVKM. There are 17 residues in the CDR3. Findings of the study overall: Second-wave clones peaking on day 37 lacked confirmed SARS-CoV-2 specificity. Among CD4+ contracting clones, most were CM and EM, and CD8+ ones EMRA.

This chain links TRBV28 with TRBJ1-4; TRBD1 matches 9 bases. The receptor was derived from a man between 18 and 29 years old who had mild COVID-19 (a few samples of this study predate the infection). Cell type and time point are not known. Source material: PBMCs or a T cell subset sorted from them (not recorded which). The DNA for the CDR3 is TGTGCCAGCAGCCATAAACAGGGGGCACGGGCTAATGAAAAACTGTTTTTT. It specifies CASSHKQGARANEKLFF. Drawing the rest from reference TRBV28 and TRBJ1-4, the complete variable domain is DVKVTQSSRYLVKRTGEKVFLECVQDMDHENMFWYRQDPGLGLRLIYFSYDVKMKEKGDIPEGYSVSREKKERFSLILESASTNQTSMYLCASSHKQGARANEKLFFGSGTQLSVL.